A selection of T cell receptor beta chains follows, all from one sample in a study of spatial heterogeneity in lung cancer. TCRdb redid the calling of the 5' RACE reads with MiXCR, one entry per CDR3 protein. The sample shows some 30,000 distinct CDR3 sequences, 10% of them seen only once. This material consisted of PBMCs, taken at follow-up. All receptors derive from a female donor with early-stage non-small cell lung cancer. CDR3s include the opening cysteine and the closing phenylalanine or tryptophan. The D gene is left open where the match is weak. Clone size is shown for a subset of rows, as once, few, many or a class of expanded clone.

. | TRBJ1-1 | TRBV6-2/TRBV6-3 | . | TGTGCCAGCAGTTATTCATCCGGGGCGACTGAAGCTTTCTTT | CASSYSSGATEAFF
. | TRBJ1-1 | TRBV29-1 | many | TGCAGCGTCAGACGGGGTACTGAAGCTTTCTTT | CSVRRGTEAFF
. | TRBJ1-1 | TRBV6-2/TRBV6-3 | . | TGTGCCAGCAGTTACTCGACAGCTCAGAACACTGAAGCTTTCTTT | CASSYSTAQNTEAFF
TRBD1 | TRBJ1-2 | TRBV20-1 | medium-sized | TGCAGTGCTAGAGTTTTGGACAGGGAGGAGAGTAACTATGGCTACACCTTC | CSARVLDREESNYGYTF
. | TRBJ1-1 | TRBV7-6 | . | TGTGCCAGCAGCTTTTCCCGGAACACTGAAGCTTTCTTT | CASSFSRNTEAFF
. | TRBJ2-2 | TRBV20-1 | few | TGCAGTGCTTACAAGGGGGGCACCGGGGAGCTGTTTTTT | CSAYKGGTGELFF
. | TRBJ2-5 | TRBV5-4 | many | TGTGCCAGCAGCCCCGGTCCGATTCCCGCCACGGAGACCCAGTACTTC | CASSPGPIPATETQYF
TRBD2 | TRBJ2-3 | TRBV4-2 | many | TGTGCCAGCAGCAATAGCGGGGGCACAGATACGCAGTATTTT | CASSNSGGTDTQYF
TRBD1 | TRBJ2-3 | TRBV9 | . | TGTGCCAGCAGCATCAGACAGGGCCCGGGCACAGATACGCAGTATTTT | CASSIRQGPGTDTQYF
. | TRBJ2-2 | TRBV29-1 | many | TGCAGCGTCTCCAGGGGGACTACAAGCGGGGAGCTGTTTTTT | CSVSRGTTSGELFF
. | TRBJ1-1 | TRBV29-1 | . | TGCAGCGTTGTAGGGGCGGAACTCATGAACACTGAAGCTTTCTTT | CSVVGAELMNTEAFF
TRBD2 | TRBJ2-5 | TRBV6-5 | many | TGTGCCAGCAGTGCTGTGGGACTAGCGGGGCGGGAGACCCAGTACTTC | CASSAVGLAGRETQYF
. | TRBJ2-1 | TRBV3-1 | many | TGTGCCTGCTTAGGCCAGTTTGGGTGGTTACCTTACAATGAGCAGTTCTTC | CACLGQFGWLPYNEQFF
. | TRBJ2-3 | TRBV20-1 | many | TGCAGTGCTAGAGATCTCTACCGGGGATCTCTCACAGATACGCAGTATTTT | CSARDLYRGSLTDTQYF
TRBD1 | TRBJ2-7 | TRBV7-6 | many | TGTGCCAGCAGCTTAGGACAGGGAAGCTCCTACGAGCAGTACTTC | CASSLGQGSSYEQYF
. | TRBJ2-7 | TRBV6-2/TRBV6-3 | few | TGTGCCAGCAGCGCTGGACACACCTACGAGCAGTACTTC | CASSAGHTYEQYF
. | TRBJ2-2 | TRBV29-1 | medium-sized | TGCAGCGTTATTGGGGCCGGGGAGCTGTTTTTT | CSVIGAGELFF
. | TRBJ2-2 | TRBV28 | many | TGTGCCAGCAGGGGTAACACCGGGGAGCTGTTTTTT | CASRGNTGELFF
. | TRBJ2-3 | TRBV5-1 | medium-sized | TGCGCCAGCAGGTCTCCGTTTGACGGGGGGCCAACAGATACGCAGTATTTT | CASRSPFDGGPTDTQYF
TRBD2 | TRBJ2-5 | TRBV4-3 | many | TGCGCCAGCAGCCAAGTACGGCCGGGTGGGCTAGCGGGGCTCCAAGAGACCCAGTACTTC | CASSQVRPGGLAGLQETQYF
TRBD1 | TRBJ2-7 | TRBV29-1 | many | TGCAGCGTTCTCCTTACCGGGACAGGGGACGAGCAGTACTTC | CSVLLTGTGDEQYF
. | TRBJ2-3 | TRBV7-9 | . | TGTGCCGCCAGGGGGGGGATTAGCACAGATACGCAGTATTTT | CAARGGISTDTQYF
TRBD2 | TRBJ2-5 | TRBV28 | . | TGTGCCAGCAGTTCCACGGGGGGGACCCAGTACTTC | CASSSTGGTQYF
TRBD2 | TRBJ2-5 | TRBV10-3 | many | TGTGCCGGAGAAGGGCCGCTAGCGGGGGAAGAGACCCAGTACTTC | CAGEGPLAGEETQYF
. | TRBJ1-5 | TRBV2 | many | TGTGCCAGCAGGGAGAGTGGGGGACCCCAGCATTTT | CASRESGGPQHF
. | TRBJ1-2 | TRBV29-1 | . | TGCAGCGTTGTCCTACAGAACTATGGCTACACCTTC | CSVVLQNYGYTF
. | TRBJ2-3 | TRBV7-2 | many | TGTGCCAGCAGCTCTTACACAGATACGCAGTATTTT | CASSSYTDTQYF
TRBD1 | TRBJ1-1 | TRBV7-9 | . | TGTGCCAGCAGCTTAGCTACAGGGGGATACACTGAAGCTTTCTTT | CASSLATGGYTEAFF
. | TRBJ1-2 | TRBV24-1 | many | TGTGCCACCAGTGACGCGGACGGGTATGGCTACACCTTC | CATSDADGYGYTF
. | TRBJ2-1 | TRBV5-1 | many | TGCGCCAGCAGCGGTGGCCGGAGCAACTCCTACAATGAGCAGTTCTTC | CASSGGRSNSYNEQFF
TRBD1 | TRBJ2-7 | TRBV10-3 | few | TGTGCCATCAGTGGGACAGGGCGGGACGAGCAGTACTTC | CAISGTGRDEQYF
. | TRBJ1-3 | TRBV7-2 | few | TGTGCCAGCAGCTCCACCCCCGGGAGCTCTGGAAACACCATATATTTT | CASSSTPGSSGNTIYF
TRBD1 | TRBJ1-5 | TRBV10-3 | many | TGTGCCATCAGGGCTACAGGGGGCAATCAGCCCCAGCATTTT | CAIRATGGNQPQHF
. | TRBJ2-2 | TRBV7-2 | . | TGTGCCAGCAGCTCGAATTTACGGACAGCTAACACCGGGGAGCTGTTTTTT | CASSSNLRTANTGELFF
TRBD2 | TRBJ2-1 | TRBV2 | . | TGTGCCAGCAGTGAACTGGCTAGCGGGGGTCCTGAGCAGTTCTTC | CASSELASGGPEQFF
TRBD1 | TRBJ2-7 | TRBV6-2/TRBV6-3 | . | TGTGCCAGCAGTTACTCGGGGGACAGATACGAGCAGTACTTC | CASSYSGDRYEQYF
. | TRBJ2-7 | TRBV7-9 | few | TGTGCCAGCAGCTTCGAGGGGCGCTTCTACGAGCAGTACTTC | CASSFEGRFYEQYF
. | TRBJ2-3 | TRBV12-3/TRBV12-4 | many | TGTGCCAGCAGTTTCGTGACAGCCGACGAAGGGGATACGCAGTATTTT | CASSFVTADEGDTQYF
. | TRBJ2-3 | TRBV28 | many | TGTGCCAGCAGTTTGGTAGACGCGTCCCCCTCGAACACAGATACGCAGTATTTT | CASSLVDASPSNTDTQYF